These 3 T cell receptor beta chains share one sample of origin, sequenced in a study of blood T cell repertoires in COVID-19 (TCRdb year 2020). Library prep was done by the immunoSEQ multiplex PCR assay. The clones in this table, taken by TCRdb from immuneACCESS, are in-frame only. Not every clone is retained; where verified, under half of the shortfall comes from an unresolved V gene, and the cause of the rest is unknown. The sample table shows 350,000 or so clones, and 80% to 95% are seen once. The top ten hold 15% to 20% of the sample. The sequencing sample was made of PBMCs or T cells enriched from blood (not recorded which). These receptors all come from a woman aged 25-40 years who had recovered from COVID-19.

The chain uses TRBV5-1 and TRBJ2-3; the D is unclear. Trimming left V 2 bases short and J 0 bases short, with 7 bases between. Germline CDR1 and CDR2: SGHRS and YFSETQ. The CDR3 length is 14 residues. CDR3 in amino acids: CASSFGPSTDTQYF. CDR3 nucleotides: TGCGCCAGCAGCTTTGGGCCTAGCACAGATACGCAGTATTTT.

The gene calls are TRBV5-1 and TRBJ1-1; TRBD1 is a possible D gene (5 bases). Germline V lookup: CDR1 SGHRS, CDR2 YFSETQ. CDR3 length: 15 residues. Trimming removed 9 bases at V and 1 base at J, with 19 bases between. CDR3 protein: CATTLGQQENTEAFF. The DNA of the CDR3 is TGCGCCACCACCTTGGGGCAACAGGAGAACACTGAAGCTTTCTTT.

This CDR3 reads CASSLVFLGGYTF. CDR3 bases: TGTGCCAGCAGCTTAGTTTTCCTCGGTGGCTACACCTTC. This chain links TRBV11-2 with TRBJ1-2; D uncertain. Germline V gene data show CDR1 as SGHAT and CDR2 as FQNNGV. The CDR3 has 13 residues. The V gene lost 1 base and the J gene lost 7 bases, with 10 bases spanning the gap.